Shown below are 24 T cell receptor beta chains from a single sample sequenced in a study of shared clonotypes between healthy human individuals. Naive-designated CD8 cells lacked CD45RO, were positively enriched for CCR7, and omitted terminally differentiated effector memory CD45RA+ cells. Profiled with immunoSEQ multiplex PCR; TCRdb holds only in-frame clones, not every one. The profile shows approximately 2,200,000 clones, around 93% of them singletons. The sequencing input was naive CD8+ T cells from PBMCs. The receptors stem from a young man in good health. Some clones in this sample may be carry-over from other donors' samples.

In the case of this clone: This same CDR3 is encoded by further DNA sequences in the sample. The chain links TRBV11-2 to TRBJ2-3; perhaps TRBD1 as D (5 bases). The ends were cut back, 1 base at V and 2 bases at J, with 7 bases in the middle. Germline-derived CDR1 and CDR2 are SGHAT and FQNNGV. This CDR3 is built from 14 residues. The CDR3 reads CASSLGGFTDTQYF. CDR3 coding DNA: TGTGCCAGCAGCTTAGGGGGCTTCACAGATACGCAGTATTTT. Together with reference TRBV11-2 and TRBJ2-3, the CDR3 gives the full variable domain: EAGVAQSPRYKIIEKRQSVAFWCNPISGHATLYWYQQILGQGPKLLIQFQNNGVVDDSQLPKDRFSAERLKGVDSTLKIQPAKLEDSAVYLCASSLGGFTDTQYFGPGTRLTVL.

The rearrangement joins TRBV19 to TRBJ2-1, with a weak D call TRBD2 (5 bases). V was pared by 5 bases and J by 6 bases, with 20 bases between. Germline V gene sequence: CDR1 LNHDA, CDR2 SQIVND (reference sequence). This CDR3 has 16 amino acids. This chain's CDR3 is CASSPGLPAAGNEQFF. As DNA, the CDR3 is TGTGCCAGTAGTCCTGGACTGCCGGCCGCCGGCAATGAGCAGTTCTTC.

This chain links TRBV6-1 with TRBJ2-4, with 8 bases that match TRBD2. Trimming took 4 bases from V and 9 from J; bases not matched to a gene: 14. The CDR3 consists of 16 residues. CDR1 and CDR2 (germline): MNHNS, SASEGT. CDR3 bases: TGTGCCAGCAGTGTGGGGACTAGTCTCGTCCCGCCCATTCAGTACTTC. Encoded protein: CASSVGTSLVPPIQYF.

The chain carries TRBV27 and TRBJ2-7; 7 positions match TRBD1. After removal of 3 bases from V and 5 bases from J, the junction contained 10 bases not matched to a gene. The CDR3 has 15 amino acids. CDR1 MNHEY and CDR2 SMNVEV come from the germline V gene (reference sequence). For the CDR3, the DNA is TGTGCCAGCAGTTTGTATGACAGGGCTTTACACGAGCAGTACTTC. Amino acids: CASSLYDRALHEQYF.

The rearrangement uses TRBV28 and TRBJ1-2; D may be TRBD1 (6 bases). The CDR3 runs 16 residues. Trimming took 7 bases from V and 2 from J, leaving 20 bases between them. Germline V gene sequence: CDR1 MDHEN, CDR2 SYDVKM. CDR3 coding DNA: TGTGCCAGCACCCTTGGGGTCCAGAGGGGGAACTATGGCTACACCTTC. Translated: CASTLGVQRGNYGYTF.

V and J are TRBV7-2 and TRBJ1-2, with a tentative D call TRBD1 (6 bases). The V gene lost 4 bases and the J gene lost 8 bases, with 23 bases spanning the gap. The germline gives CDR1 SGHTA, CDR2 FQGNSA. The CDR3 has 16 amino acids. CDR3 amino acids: CASSSRDPTGLLGYTF. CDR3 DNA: TGTGCCAGCAGCTCCCGGGACCCAACAGGGCTGTTGGGCTACACCTTC.

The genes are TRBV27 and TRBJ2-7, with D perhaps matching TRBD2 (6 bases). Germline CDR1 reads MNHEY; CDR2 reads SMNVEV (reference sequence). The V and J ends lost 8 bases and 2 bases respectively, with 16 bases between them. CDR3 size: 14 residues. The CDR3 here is CASALGRETYEQYF. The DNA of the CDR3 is TGTGCCAGCGCCCTCGGGCGGGAAACCTACGAGCAGTACTTC.

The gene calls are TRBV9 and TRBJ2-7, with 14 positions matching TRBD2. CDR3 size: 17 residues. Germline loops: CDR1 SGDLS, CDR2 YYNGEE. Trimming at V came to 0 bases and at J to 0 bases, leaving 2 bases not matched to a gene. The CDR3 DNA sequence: TGTGCCAGCAGCGTAGGGACTAGCGGGAGGAGCTCCTACGAGCAGTACTTC. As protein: CASSVGTSGRSSYEQYF.

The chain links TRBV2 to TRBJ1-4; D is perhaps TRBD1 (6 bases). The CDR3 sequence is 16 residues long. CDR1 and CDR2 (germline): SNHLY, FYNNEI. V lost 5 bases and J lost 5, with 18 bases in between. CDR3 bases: TGTGCCAGCAGTTGGACTCCGGGGGGGACAAATGAAAAACTGTTTTTT. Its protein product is CASSWTPGGTNEKLFF.

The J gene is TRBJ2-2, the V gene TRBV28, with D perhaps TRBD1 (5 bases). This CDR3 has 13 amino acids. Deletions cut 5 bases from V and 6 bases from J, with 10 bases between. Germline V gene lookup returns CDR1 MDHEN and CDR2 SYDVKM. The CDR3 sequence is CASSEDIPGELFF. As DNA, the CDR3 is TGTGCCAGCAGTGAGGACATTCCCGGGGAGCTGTTTTTT.

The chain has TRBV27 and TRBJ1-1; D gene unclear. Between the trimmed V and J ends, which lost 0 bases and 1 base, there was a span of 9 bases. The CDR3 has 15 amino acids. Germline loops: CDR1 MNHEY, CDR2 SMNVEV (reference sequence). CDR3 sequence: CASSLSRWQNTEAFF. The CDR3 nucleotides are TGTGCCAGCAGTTTATCTAGGTGGCAGAACACTGAAGCTTTCTTT.

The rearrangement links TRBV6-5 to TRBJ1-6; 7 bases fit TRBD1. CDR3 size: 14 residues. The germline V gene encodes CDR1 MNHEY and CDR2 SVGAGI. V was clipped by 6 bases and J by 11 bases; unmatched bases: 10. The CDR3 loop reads CASSPIAGGAPLHF. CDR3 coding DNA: TGTGCCAGCAGCCCTATTGCAGGGGGGGCACCCCTCCACTTT.

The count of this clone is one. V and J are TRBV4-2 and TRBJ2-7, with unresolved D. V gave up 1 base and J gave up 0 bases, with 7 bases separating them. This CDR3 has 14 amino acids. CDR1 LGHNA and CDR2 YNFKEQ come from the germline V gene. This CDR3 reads CASSQVGVSYEQYF. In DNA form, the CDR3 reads TGTGCCAGCAGCCAAGTAGGTGTCTCCTACGAGCAGTACTTC.

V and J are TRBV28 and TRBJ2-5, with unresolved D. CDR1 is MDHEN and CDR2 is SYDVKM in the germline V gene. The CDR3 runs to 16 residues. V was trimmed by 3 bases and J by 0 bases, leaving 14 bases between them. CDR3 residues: CASSFDRPTYQETQYF. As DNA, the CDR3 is TGTGCCAGCAGTTTTGATCGACCCACGTACCAAGAGACCCAGTACTTC. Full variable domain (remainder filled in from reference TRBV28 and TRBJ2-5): DVKVTQSSRYLVKRTGEKVFLECVQDMDHENMFWYRQDPGLGLRLIYFSYDVKMKEKGDIPEGYSVSREKKERFSLILESASTNQTSMYLCASSFDRPTYQETQYFGPGTRLLVL.

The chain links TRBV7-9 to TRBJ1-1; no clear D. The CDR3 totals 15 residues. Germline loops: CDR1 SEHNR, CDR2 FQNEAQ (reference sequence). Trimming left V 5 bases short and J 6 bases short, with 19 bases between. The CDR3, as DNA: TGTGCCAGCAGCCACGTTTCACCGCTTTTCGCTGAAGCTTTCTTT. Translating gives CASSHVSPLFAEAFF.

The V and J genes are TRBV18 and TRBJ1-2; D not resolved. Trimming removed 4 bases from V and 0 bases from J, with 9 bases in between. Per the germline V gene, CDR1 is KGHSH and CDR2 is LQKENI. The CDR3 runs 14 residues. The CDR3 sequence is CASSLSAANYGYTF. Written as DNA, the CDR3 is TGTGCCAGCTCACTATCAGCAGCTAACTATGGCTACACCTTC.

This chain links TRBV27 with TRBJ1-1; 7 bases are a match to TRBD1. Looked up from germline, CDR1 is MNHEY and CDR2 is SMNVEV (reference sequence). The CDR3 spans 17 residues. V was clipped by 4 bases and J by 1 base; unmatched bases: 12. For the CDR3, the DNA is TGTGCCAGCAGTTCCCACTTTACCCGGACAGGGAACACTGAAGCTTTCTTT. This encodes CASSSHFTRTGNTEAFF.

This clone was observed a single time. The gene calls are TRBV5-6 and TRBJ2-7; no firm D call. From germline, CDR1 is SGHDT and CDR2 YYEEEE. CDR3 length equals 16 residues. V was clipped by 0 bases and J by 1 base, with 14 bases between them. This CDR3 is CASSLGGGPVSYEQYF. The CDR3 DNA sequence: TGTGCCAGCAGCTTGGGGGGTGGACCTGTTTCCTACGAGCAGTACTTC. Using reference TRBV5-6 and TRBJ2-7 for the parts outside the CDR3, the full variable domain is DAGVTQSPTHLIKTRGQQVTLRCSPKSGHDTVSWYQQALGQGPQFIFQYYEEEERQRGNFPDRFSGHQFPNYSSELNVNALLLGDSALYLCASSLGGGPVSYEQYFGPGTRLTVT.

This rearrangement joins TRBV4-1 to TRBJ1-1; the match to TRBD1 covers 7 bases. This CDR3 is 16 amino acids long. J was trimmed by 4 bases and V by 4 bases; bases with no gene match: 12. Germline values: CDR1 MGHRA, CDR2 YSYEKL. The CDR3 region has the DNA TGCGCCAGCAGCCTCGTCCTAGGGACAGCGACCACTGAAGCTTTCTTT. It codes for CASSLVLGTATTEAFF.

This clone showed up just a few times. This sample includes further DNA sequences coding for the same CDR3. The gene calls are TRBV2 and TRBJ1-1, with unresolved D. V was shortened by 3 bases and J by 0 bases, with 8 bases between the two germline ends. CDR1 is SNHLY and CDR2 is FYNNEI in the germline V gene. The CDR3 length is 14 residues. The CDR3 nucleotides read TGTGCCAGCAGTGAGGGCATTTTGAACACTGAAGCTTTCTTT. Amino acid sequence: CASSEGILNTEAFF.

The CDR3 DNA follows: TGTGCCAGCAGTTTAGTGGGGGCGGCCGAGCAGTACTTC. Translation gives CASSLVGAAEQYF. This chain joins TRBV28 and TRBJ2-7; possibly TRBD1 for D (6 bases). Trimming took 2 bases from V and 6 from J, leaving 11 bases between them. Germline loops: CDR1 MDHEN, CDR2 SYDVKM. The CDR3 is 13 residues long.

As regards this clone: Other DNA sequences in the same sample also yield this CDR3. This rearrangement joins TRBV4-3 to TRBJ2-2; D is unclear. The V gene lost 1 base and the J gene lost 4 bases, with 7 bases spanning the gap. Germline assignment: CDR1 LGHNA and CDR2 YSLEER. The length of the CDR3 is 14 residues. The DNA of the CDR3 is TGCGCCAGCAGCCAAGGTTTGGTCACCGGGGAGCTGTTTTTT. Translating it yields CASSQGLVTGELFF.

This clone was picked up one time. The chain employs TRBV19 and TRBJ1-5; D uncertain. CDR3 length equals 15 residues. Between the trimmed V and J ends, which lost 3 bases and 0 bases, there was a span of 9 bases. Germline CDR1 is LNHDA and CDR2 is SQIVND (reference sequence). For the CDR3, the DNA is TGTGCCAGTAGTATGCGGGTAAATAGCAATCAGCCCCAGCATTTT. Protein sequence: CASSMRVNSNQPQHF.

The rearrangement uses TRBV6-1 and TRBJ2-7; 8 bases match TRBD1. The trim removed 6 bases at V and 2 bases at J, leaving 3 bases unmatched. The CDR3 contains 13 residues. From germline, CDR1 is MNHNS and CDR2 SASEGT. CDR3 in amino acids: CASSRQGPYEQYF. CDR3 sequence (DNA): TGTGCCAGCAGCAGACAGGGGCCCTACGAGCAGTACTTC.